This T cell receptor (beta chain) originates from a study of cytomegalovirus exposure and HLA in healthy donors. Findings and caveats of the study: Most TCRs appeared rarely, but some public TCRs recurred in many donors.

As to this clone: Its cognate antigen is unknown.

CDR3 size: 15 residues. V lost 5 bases to trimming and J lost 2 bases; unmatched junction nucleotides: 5. Per germline, CDR1 SGHVS and CDR2 FQNEAQ. Produced via immunoSEQ multiplex PCR; TCRdb's table is partial and in-frame only. The data hold around 69,000 clones, with approximately 96% observed a single time. The chain combines TRBV7-8 with TRBJ2-2; 7 positions match TRBD2. The origin of this receptor is a woman in her late teens or twenties in good health and CMV-seropositive. Sequencing input: PBMCs. This CDR3 is CASSRDYPNTGELFF. The CDR3 coding sequence is TGTGCCAGCAGCCGGGACTATCCCAACACCGGGGAGCTGTTTTTT.